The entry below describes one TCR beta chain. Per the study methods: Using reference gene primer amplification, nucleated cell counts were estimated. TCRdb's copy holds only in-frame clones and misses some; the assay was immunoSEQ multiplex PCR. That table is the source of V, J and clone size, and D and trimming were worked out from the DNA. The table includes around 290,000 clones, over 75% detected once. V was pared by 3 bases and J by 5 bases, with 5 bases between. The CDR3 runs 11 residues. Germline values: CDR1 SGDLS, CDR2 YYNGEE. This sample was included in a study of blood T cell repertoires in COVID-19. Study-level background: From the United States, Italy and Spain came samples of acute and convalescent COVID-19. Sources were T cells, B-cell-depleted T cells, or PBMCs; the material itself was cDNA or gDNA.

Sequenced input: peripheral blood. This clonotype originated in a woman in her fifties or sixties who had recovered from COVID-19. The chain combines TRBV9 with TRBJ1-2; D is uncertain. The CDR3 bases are TGTGCCAGCAGCGGTCCGTATGGCTACACCTTC. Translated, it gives CASSGPYGYTF.